The TCR beta chain described here comes from a study of blood T cell repertoires in COVID-19 (dated by TCRdb to 2020 to 2022). As for the study more broadly: Samples from collaborators originated in the United States, Italy and Spain and spanned both the acute and convalescent phases of COVID-19. The prospective study material was composed of cDNA or gDNA derived from T cells, B-cell-depleted T cells, or PBMCs. The dataset comprised deeply sampled blood TCRbeta repertoires from subjects exposed to, actively infected with, or recovered from COVID-19. The repertoires were made available in a free public database intended to serve as a resource for research on the immune response to SARS-CoV-2. The samples were drawn from the first 160 participants of the ongoing ImmuneRACE study and from roughly 1,300 subjects provided by 6 global collaborators. Nearly every sample came with metadata listing a de-identified subject ID, COVID-19 status, age in years and sex. Where HLA class I and class II types were available, the types were taken from metadata supplied by the sample provider, not from assay-based typing.

Participants in the prospective study were aged 18 to 89 years, lived in approximately 26 United States geographic areas, and enrolled through a virtual design. To assign participants to cohorts, the prospective study relied on clinical history that participants themselves reported in a screening survey and a study questionnaire. In the prospective study, whole blood, serum and a nasopharyngeal or oropharyngeal swab were collected from each participant by mobile phlebotomists. Over a roughly 2-month period, participants in the prospective study had the option of providing additional blood draws and questionnaires. Blood samples from the prospective study were shipped frozen or at room temperature prior to DNA extraction. To note about this clone: Its antigen remains unidentified. No quality values exist for individual bases; no much larger clone is one base distant. This specimen includes other DNA sequences encoding the same CDR3.

The CDR3, cysteine through phenylalanine, is 11 amino acids long. Solely the CDR3 DNA is kept, with 33 bases framed from the first base. V sheds 5 bases and J sheds 8 bases, leaving 10 bases between their ends. Sequences SGHDT (CDR1) and YYEEEE (CDR2) are obtained from the germline V gene. Results the study describes overall, beyond this receptor: The amount of clinical and demographic metadata varied by source and participant and was provided uncurated.

TCRbeta CDR3 regions were amplified from genomic DNA by means of the immunoSEQ Assay, a bias-controlled multiplex PCR. On the authors' methods: The number of nucleated cells in each sample was estimated from the amplification of reference gene primers within the assay. To quantify the absolute abundance of each unique TCRbeta CDR3 rearrangement, sequence reads were collapsed and filtered. For each sample, productive Simpson clonality was calculated by taking the square root of Simpson's diversity index across productive rearrangements. TCRdb took over this immuneACCESS table, retaining in-frame rearrangements with V and J assigned. Such tables are incomplete; in checked studies, under half of the missing clones stem from an unresolved V gene, and the remainder is unexplained. V and J calls and clone size are those listed in that table; D and trimming were worked out from the DNA. This sample is represented by some 200,000 clones; 85% to 90% of them were singletons. The ten largest make up under 3.5% of the sample.

This sequence originates from a woman aged 18-30 years in a cohort exposed to, infected with or recovered from COVID-19 (not recorded which). The receptor chain draws on TRBV5-6 and TRBJ1-2; the D gene cannot be named for sure. The sample taken for sequencing was PBMCs or T cells enriched from blood (not recorded which). The base sequence is TGTGCCAGCAGTTTTAGAGAAGGCTACACCTTC. This yields the protein CASSFREGYTF.